The 15 T cell receptor beta chains listed next were all sequenced from one sample in a study of T cells in Graves' hyperthyroidism and ophthalmopathy. TCR beta CDR3 regions were amplified from RNA transcripts. Primed by the HTBI set, a first-round RT-PCR was run on the TCR CDR3. Using its own MiXCR run on the multiplex PCR reads, TCRdb lists one record per CDR3 protein. The data show a few hundred thousand distinct CDR3 sequences, 12% to 15% seen once. Sequencing was done on a sample of blood. Every receptor here comes from a woman aged 18-29 years with Graves' hyperthyroidism.

This chain joins TRBV19 and TRBJ2-2, with D possibly matching TRBD1 (6 bases). This CDR3 contains 17 residues. Trimming removed 5 bases from V and 1 base from J, with 17 bases in between. In germline, CDR1 is LNHDA, CDR2 SQIVND (reference sequence). The DNA for the CDR3 is TGTGCCAGTAGTGGGCGATCCGGGACAAGGAACACCGGGGAGCTGTTTTTT. Residues: CASSGRSGTRNTGELFF.

This clonotype was recorded many times. The chain joins TRBV7-2 to TRBJ2-1, with D possibly matching TRBD2 (5 bases). The CDR3 totals 14 residues. Germline assignment: CDR1 SGHTA and CDR2 FQGNSA. The germline V and J ends were trimmed by 1 base and 7 bases, with 11 bases remaining between them. The CDR3: CASSLVRGKNEQFF. The CDR3 DNA is TGTGCCAGCAGCTTAGTTCGGGGAAAGAATGAGCAGTTCTTC. The entire variable domain, with the rest obtained from reference TRBV7-2 and TRBJ2-1, is as follows: GAGVSQSPSNKVTEKGKDVELRCDPISGHTALYWYRQSLGQGLEFLIYFQGNSAPDKSGLPSDRFSAERTGGSVSTLTIQRTQQEDSAVYLCASSLVRGKNEQFFGPGTRLTVL.

This clonotype has a handful of counts. The V gene is TRBV29-1, the J gene TRBJ1-2; 7 bases are a match to TRBD1. In germline, CDR1 is SQVTM, CDR2 ANQGSEA. J lost 3 bases, V lost 7 bases, and 8 bases had no gene match. The CDR3 has 13 residues. The DNA for the CDR3 is TGCAGCGCCGCGACAGGGAGGGACTATGGCTACACCTTC. It yields the protein CSAATGRDYGYTF. Drawing the rest from reference TRBV29-1 and TRBJ1-2, the complete variable domain is SAVISQKPSRDICQRGTSLTIQCQVDSQVTMMFWYRQQPGQSLTLIATANQGSEATYESGFVIDKFPISRPNLTFSTLTVSNMSPEDSSIYLCSAATGRDYGYTFGSGTRLTVV.

This clonotype came up many times. The chain combines TRBV6-1 with TRBJ1-1; 7 bases align to TRBD1. Trimming cost V 10 bases and J 3 bases; bases outside gene matches: 8. The CDR3 consists of 13 residues. CDR1 and CDR2 from the germline V gene are MNHNS and SASEGT. The CDR3 DNA reads TGTGCCACCCAGACAGGGACTTACACTGAAGCTTTCTTT. Translating gives CATQTGTYTEAFF.

This clonotype was detected many times. The CDR3 DNA is TGTGCCAGCAGTTTAGCTTCCCCCCAAGAGACCCAGTACTTC. Its translation: CASSLASPQETQYF. The chain links TRBV28 to TRBJ2-5; unclear D gene. V gave up 2 bases and J gave up 1 base, with 8 bases separating them. CDR3 size: 14 residues. The germline V gene encodes CDR1 MDHEN and CDR2 SYDVKM.

This clonotype was counted a few times. This chain connects TRBV19 to TRBJ1-5; D ambiguous. CDR1 and CDR2 from the germline V gene are LNHDA and SQIVND (reference sequence). V was pared by 6 bases and J by 3 bases, with 12 bases between. The CDR3 is 14 residues long. The CDR3 nucleotides read TGTGCCAGTAGATACGAAACCTACAATCAGCCCCAGCATTTT. Translated, it gives CASRYETYNQPQHF.

This clonotype was detected ten times or more. This chain links TRBV5-1 with TRBJ2-3; D may be TRBD1 (6 bases). The CDR3 length is 13 residues. CDR1 is SGHRS and CDR2 is YFSETQ in the germline V gene. The V end was cut by 4 bases, the J end by 2 bases, with 8 bases between. In nucleotides, the CDR3 is TGCGCCAGCAGCAGGGACATCACAGATACGCAGTATTTT. It codes for CASSRDITDTQYF. Filled out from reference TRBV5-1 and TRBJ2-3, the complete variable domain reads KAGVTQTPRYLIKTRGQQVTLSCSPISGHRSVSWYQQTPGQGLQFLFEYFSETQRNKGNFPGRFSGRQFSNSRSEMNVSTLELGDSALYLCASSRDITDTQYFGPGTRLTVL.

This clonotype was seen at least ten times. The gene calls are TRBV6-1 and TRBJ1-4, with TRBD1 as a possible D gene (6 bases). Germline CDR1 is MNHNS and CDR2 is SASEGT. The CDR3 length is 15 residues. Trimming stripped 6 bases from V and 1 base from J, with 12 bases between. The CDR3 is CASRKTGLTNEKLFF. CDR3 nucleotides: TGTGCCAGCAGAAAGACAGGATTAACTAATGAAAAACTGTTTTTT.

The chain combines TRBV19 with TRBJ2-7, with 8 bases lining up with TRBD2. Trimming removed 3 bases from V and 6 bases from J; junction bases left unmatched: 4. The CDR3 length is 13 residues. Per the germline V gene, CDR1 is LNHDA and CDR2 is SQIVND (reference sequence). In DNA, the CDR3 is TGTGCCAGTAGTATTCAGGCGGGAGGCGAGCAGTACTTC. It is translated as CASSIQAGGEQYF.

This clonotype was detected only a few times. Since a much larger clone is just one base distant, this may be a read error. The chain links TRBV2 to TRBJ1-1; D ambiguous. Germline V CDR1 and CDR2: SNHLY, FYNNEI. The CDR3 consists of 13 residues. The V gene lost 4 bases and the J gene lost 7 bases, with 13 bases spanning the gap. This CDR3 is CASSGQLGLEAFF. The DNA of the CDR3 is TGTGCCAGCAGTGGTCAGTTGGGCCTTGAAGCTTTCTTT. Looking up the rest from reference TRBV2 and TRBJ1-1 gives the full variable domain: EPEVTQTPSHQVTQMGQEVILRCVPISNHLYFYWYRQILGQKVEFLVSFYNNEISEKSEIFDDQFSVERPDGSNFTLKIRSTKLEDSAMYFCASSGQLGLEAFFGQGTRLTVV.

This clonotype was detected ten times or more. The genes are TRBV27 and TRBJ2-1; 10 bases match TRBD2. This CDR3 contains 17 residues. Germline CDR1 and CDR2: MNHEY and SMNVEV (reference sequence). The V segment lost 6 bases and the J segment 5 bases; nucleotides outside the gene matches: 13. The CDR3 is CASSFLPLAGRHNEQFF. The CDR3 DNA reads TGTGCCAGCAGCTTCCTCCCACTAGCGGGAAGGCACAATGAGCAGTTCTTC.

This clonotype was found many times. The chain joins TRBV7-2 to TRBJ2-5; 10 bases are shared with TRBD2. V shed 4 bases, J shed 7 bases, and the junction held 6 bases outside the gene matches. There are 14 residues in the CDR3. Germline assignment: CDR1 SGHTA and CDR2 FQGNSA. The CDR3 nucleotides read TGTGCCAGCAGCTCCGGGACTAGCGCCGGGACCCAGTACTTC. Its protein is CASSSGTSAGTQYF.

This rearrangement joins TRBV7-2 to TRBJ2-3, with 16 positions matching TRBD2. This CDR3 contains 21 residues. Looked up from germline, CDR1 is SGHTA and CDR2 is FQGNSA. With V trimmed by 4 bases and J by 0 bases, 13 bases remained unmatched. The DNA of the CDR3 is TGTGCCAGCAGCTATCCGGGACTAGCGGGGGGGGGGGAATTTAGCACAGATACGCAGTATTTT. Translating gives CASSYPGLAGGGEFSTDTQYF.

This clonotype was counted many times. The genes are TRBV5-5 and TRBJ2-5; possibly TRBD1 or TRBD2 for D (5 bases each). Trimming removed 4 bases from V and 3 bases from J, with 16 bases in between. The CDR3 is 15 amino acids. The germline gives CDR1 SGHKS, CDR2 YYEKEE (reference sequence). The CDR3 reads CASSVGWGREETQYF. The CDR3 nucleotides read TGTGCCAGCAGCGTGGGGTGGGGGAGAGAAGAGACCCAGTACTTC.

In its sample, this clonotype was seen many times. This CDR3 is CAISDNQENIQYF. Written as DNA, the CDR3 is TGTGCCATCAGTGATAATCAGGAAAACATTCAGTACTTC. The chain combines TRBV10-3 with TRBJ2-4, with D unclear. The germline gives CDR1 ENHRY, CDR2 SYGVKD. V was clipped by 3 bases and J by 5 bases, with 8 bases between them. The CDR3 extends over 13 amino acids.